This TCR beta chain is drawn from a study of blood T cell repertoires in COVID-19. Study context: From the United States, Italy and Spain came samples of acute and convalescent COVID-19. From T cells, B-cell-depleted T cells, or PBMCs came the material, which was cDNA or gDNA.

In the authors' workflow: Reference gene primer amplification gave nucleated cell count estimates. Here immunoSEQ multiplex PCR was the method, and the copy in TCRdb shows in-frame clones only, minus some. The D gene and trimming were derived from the DNA, and the V and J assignments and clone size from that table. Of 270,000 or so clones listed, 90% are singletons. Self-reported history from a screening survey and questionnaire set each donor's cohort. Germline loops: CDR1 MNHEY, CDR2 SMNVEV (reference sequence). The CDR3 runs 17 residues. The V and J ends lost 5 bases and 8 bases, in that order; junction bases with no gene match: 12. This clone was recorded once.

The sample taken for sequencing was PBMCs or T cells enriched from blood (not recorded which). The TCR was taken from a woman aged 30 to 39 with acute COVID-19. The chain uses TRBV27 and TRBJ2-1; 13 bases fit TRBD2. The CDR3 region has the DNA TGTGCCAGCAGTCCCCGCCGGACTAGCGGGAGTGGCTATGAGCAGTTCTTC. Protein product: CASSPRRTSGSGYEQFF.